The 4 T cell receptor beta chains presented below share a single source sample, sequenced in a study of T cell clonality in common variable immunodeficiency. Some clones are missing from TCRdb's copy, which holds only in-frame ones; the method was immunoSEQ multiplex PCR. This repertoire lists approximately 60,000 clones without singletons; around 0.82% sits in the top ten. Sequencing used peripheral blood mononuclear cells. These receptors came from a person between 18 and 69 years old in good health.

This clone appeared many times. CDR3 DNA, as far as it was read: TGTGCCTGGAAGGTGGCCAACACAGATACG. It specifies CAWKVANTDT. The complete CDR3 reads CAWKVANTDTQYF. The chain is built from TRBV30 and TRBJ2-3; no firm D call. The CDR3 end lies 3 residues beyond the end of the read and is filled in from the germline J gene. CDR1 and CDR2 from the germline V gene are GTSNPN and SVGIG (reference sequence). The V end was cut by 4 bases, the J end by 2 bases, with 10 bases between. This CDR3 contains 13 residues.

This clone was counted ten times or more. The covered CDR3 bases are TGTGCCAGCAACCAGGTTGGCGGGTCTGCCGAG. Translated, it gives CASNQVGGSAE. The whole CDR3 is CASNQVGGSAEQYF. The V gene is TRBV6-2 or TRBV6-3, the J gene TRBJ2-7; a weak D match, TRBD2 (5 bases). The read stops 3 residues short of the end of the CDR3; the missing end is completed from the germline J gene. CDR1 is MNHEY, CDR2 SVGEGT, per germline. The CDR3 runs 14 residues. V lost 7 bases, J lost 6 bases, and 19 bases lay in between.

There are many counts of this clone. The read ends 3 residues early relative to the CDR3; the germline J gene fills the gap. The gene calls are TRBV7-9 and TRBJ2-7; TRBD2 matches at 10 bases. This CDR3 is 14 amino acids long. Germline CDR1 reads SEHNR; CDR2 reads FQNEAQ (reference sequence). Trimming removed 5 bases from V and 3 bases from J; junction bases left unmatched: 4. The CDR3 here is CASSPSGRFYEQYF. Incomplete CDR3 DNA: TGTGCCAGCAGCCCTAGCGGGAGATTCTACGAG. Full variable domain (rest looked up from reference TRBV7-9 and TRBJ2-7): DTGVSQNPRHKITKRGQNVTFRCDPISEHNRLYWYRQTLGQGPEFLTYFQNEAQLEKSRLLSDRFSAERPKGSFSTLEIQRTEQGDSAMYLCASSPSGRFYEQYFGPGTRLTVT.

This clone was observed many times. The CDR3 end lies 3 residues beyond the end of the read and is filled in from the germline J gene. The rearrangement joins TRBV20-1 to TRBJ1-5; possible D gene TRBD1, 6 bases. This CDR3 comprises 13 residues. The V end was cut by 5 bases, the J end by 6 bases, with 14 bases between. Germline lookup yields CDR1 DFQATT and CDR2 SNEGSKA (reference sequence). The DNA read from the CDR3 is TGCAGTGCTCAAGGGGGAGATCGTCAGCCC. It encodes CSAQGGDRQP. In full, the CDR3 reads CSAQGGDRQPQHF.